Each of the 9 T cell receptor beta chains below was sequenced from the same sample in a study of blood T cell repertoires in COVID-19. The repertoire was sequenced with immunoSEQ multiplex PCR; TCRdb's copy has only in-frame clones and lacks some. The sample has about 260,000 clones; about 86% are singletons. Material: PBMCs or T cells enriched from blood (not recorded which). Receptor source: a man aged 30 to 39 with acute COVID-19.

This sequence joins TRBV18 and TRBJ1-1; 8 bases map to TRBD1. CDR1 and CDR2 (germline): KGHSH, LQKENI. The J segment lost 3 bases and the V segment lost 2 bases, leaving 5 bases of the junction unmatched. CDR3 length: 15 amino acids. CDR3 amino acids: CASSPEGTGDTEAFF. The CDR3 region has the DNA TGTGCCAGCTCACCAGAAGGGACAGGAGACACTGAAGCTTTCTTT.

The J gene is TRBJ1-5, the V gene TRBV4-2, with D maybe TRBD1 (5 bases). Trimming removed 0 bases at V and 7 bases at J, with 10 bases between. The germline gives CDR1 LGHNA, CDR2 YNFKEQ. CDR3 size: 14 residues. The CDR3 DNA reads TGTGCCAGCAGCCAAGATCGGGAGGGGCAGCCCCAGCATTTT. This sequence encodes CASSQDREGQPQHF.

The DNA of the CDR3 is TGTGCCAGCGTTCAGGGCAGGGAAACGGAGACCCAGTACTTC. The encoded protein is CASVQGRETETQYF. The chain employs TRBV5-6 and TRBJ2-5; D may be TRBD1 (5 bases). The ends were cut back, 7 bases at V and 5 bases at J, with 18 bases in the middle. The germline gives CDR1 SGHDT, CDR2 YYEEEE. The CDR3 sequence is 14 residues long.

About this clone: Just one base apart from a much larger clone, this may be a read error. The V call is TRBV4-2, the J call TRBJ2-6; 9 bases are a match to TRBD1. Trimming at V came to 5 bases and at J to 0 bases, leaving 2 bases not matched to a gene. Per the germline V gene, CDR1 is LGHNA and CDR2 is YNFKEQ. This CDR3 region has 16 residues. Written as DNA, the CDR3 is TGTGCCAGCAGCGCGACAGGGGGCTCTGGGGCCAACGTCCTGACTTTC. Encoded protein: CASSATGGSGANVLTF.

This chain joins TRBV20-1 and TRBJ1-6; maybe TRBD1 (6 bases). Germline-derived CDR1 and CDR2 are DFQATT and SNEGSKA (reference sequence). This CDR3 has 13 residues. The V end was cut by 3 bases, the J end by 7 bases, with 10 bases between. The CDR3 protein is CSASRTENSPLHF. DNA for the CDR3: TGCAGTGCTAGTAGGACAGAAAATTCACCCCTCCACTTT.

The rearrangement uses TRBV3-1 (or the pseudogene TRBV3-2) and TRBJ1-6; 8 positions match TRBD1. V was clipped by 4 bases and J by 3 bases; unmatched bases: 14. This CDR3 has 19 amino acids. The germline CDR1 and CDR2 sequences are LGHDT and YNNKEL (reference sequence). CDR3 coding DNA: TGTGCCAGCAGCCGTTTCGCAGGGGGCGGAACAAACTATAATTCACCCCTCCACTTT. This sequence encodes CASSRFAGGGTNYNSPLHF.

The chain links TRBV5-3 to TRBJ2-7; 9 bases map to TRBD1. TRBV5-3 is classed as an ORF, of uncertain function. V lost 0 bases to trimming and J lost 0 bases; unmatched junction nucleotides: 10. The CDR3 is made up of 18 amino acids. CDR3 residues: CARSLERLTGGSSYEQYV. The CDR3 nucleotides read TGTGCCAGAAGCTTGGAGCGCCTGACAGGGGGGAGCTCCTACGAGCAGTACGTC.

The rearrangement links TRBV5-4 to TRBJ2-1; 8 bases are shared with TRBD2. CDR3 size: 16 residues. Germline V gene data show CDR1 as SGHNT and CDR2 as YYREEE (reference sequence). V lost 4 bases to trimming and J lost 5 bases; unmatched junction nucleotides: 11. CDR3 DNA: TGTGCCAGCAGCCCCCTCGGGCGGGGGGCTAACAATGAGCAGTTCTTC. Protein sequence: CASSPLGRGANNEQFF. Variable domain in full (rest from reference TRBV5-4 and TRBJ2-1): ETGVTQSPTHLIKTRGQQVTLRCSSQSGHNTVSWYQQALGQGPQFIFQYYREEENGRGNFPPRFSGLQFPNYSSELNVNALELDDSALYLCASSPLGRGANNEQFFGPGTRLTVL.

V gene TRBV7-3 combines with J gene TRBJ2-7; possibly TRBD1 for D (5 bases). With 4 bases removed from V and 5 bases from J, the gap between germline ends came to 15 bases. The CDR3 runs to 14 residues. CDR1 and CDR2 (germline): SGHTA, FQGTGA. CDR3 residues: CASSWVQGTNEQYV. Written as DNA, the CDR3 is TGTGCCAGCAGCTGGGTGCAGGGAACGAACGAGCAGTACGTC.